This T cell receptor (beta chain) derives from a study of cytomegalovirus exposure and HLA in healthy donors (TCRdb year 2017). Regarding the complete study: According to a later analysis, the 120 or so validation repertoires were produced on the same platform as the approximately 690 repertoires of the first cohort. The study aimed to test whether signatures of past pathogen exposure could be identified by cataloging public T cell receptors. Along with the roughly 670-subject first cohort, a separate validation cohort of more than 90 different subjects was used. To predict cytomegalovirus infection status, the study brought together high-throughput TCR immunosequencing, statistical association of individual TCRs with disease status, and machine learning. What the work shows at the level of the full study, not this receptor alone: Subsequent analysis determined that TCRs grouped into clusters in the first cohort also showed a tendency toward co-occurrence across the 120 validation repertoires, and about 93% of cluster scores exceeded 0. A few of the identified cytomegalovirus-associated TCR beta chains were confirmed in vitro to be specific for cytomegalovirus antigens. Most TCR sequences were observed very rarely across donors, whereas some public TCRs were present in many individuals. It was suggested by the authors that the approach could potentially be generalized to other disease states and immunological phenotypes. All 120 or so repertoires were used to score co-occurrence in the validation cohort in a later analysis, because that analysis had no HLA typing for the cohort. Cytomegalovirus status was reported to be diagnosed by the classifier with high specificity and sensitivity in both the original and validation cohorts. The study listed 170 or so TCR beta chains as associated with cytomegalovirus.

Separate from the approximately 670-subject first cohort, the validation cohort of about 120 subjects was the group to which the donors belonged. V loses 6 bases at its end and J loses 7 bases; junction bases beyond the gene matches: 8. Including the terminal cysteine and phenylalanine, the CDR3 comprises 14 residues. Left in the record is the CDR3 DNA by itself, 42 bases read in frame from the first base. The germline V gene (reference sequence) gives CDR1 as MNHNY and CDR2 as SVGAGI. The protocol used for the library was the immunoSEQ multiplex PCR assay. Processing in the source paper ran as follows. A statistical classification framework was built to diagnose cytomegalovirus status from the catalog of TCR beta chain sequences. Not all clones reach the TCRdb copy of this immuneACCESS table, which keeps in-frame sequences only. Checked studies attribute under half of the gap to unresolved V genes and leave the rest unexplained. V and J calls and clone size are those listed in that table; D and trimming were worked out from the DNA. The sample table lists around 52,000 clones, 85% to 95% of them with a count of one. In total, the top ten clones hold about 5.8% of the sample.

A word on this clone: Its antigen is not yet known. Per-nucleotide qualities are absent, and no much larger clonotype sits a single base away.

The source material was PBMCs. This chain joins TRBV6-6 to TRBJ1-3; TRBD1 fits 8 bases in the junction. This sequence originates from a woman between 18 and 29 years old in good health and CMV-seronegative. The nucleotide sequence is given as TGTGCCAGCAGCACAGGGGGTGATCGGAACACCATATATTTT. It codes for CASSTGGDRNTIYF.